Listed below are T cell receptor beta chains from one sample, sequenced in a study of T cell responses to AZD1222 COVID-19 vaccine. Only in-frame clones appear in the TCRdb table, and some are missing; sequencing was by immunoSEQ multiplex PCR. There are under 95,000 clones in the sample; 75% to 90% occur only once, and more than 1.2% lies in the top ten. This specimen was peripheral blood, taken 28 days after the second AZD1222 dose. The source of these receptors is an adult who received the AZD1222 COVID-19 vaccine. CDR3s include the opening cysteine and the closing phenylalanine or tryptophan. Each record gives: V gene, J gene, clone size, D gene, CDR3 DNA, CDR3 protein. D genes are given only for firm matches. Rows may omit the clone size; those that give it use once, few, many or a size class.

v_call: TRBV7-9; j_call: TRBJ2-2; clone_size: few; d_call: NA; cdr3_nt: TGTGCCAGCAGCCATAGGGGGACTCTCGGGGAGCTGTTTTTT; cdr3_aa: CASSHRGTLGELFF
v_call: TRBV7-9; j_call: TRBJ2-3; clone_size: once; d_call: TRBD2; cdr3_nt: TGTGCCAGCAGCCTCCGTGATCTAGCGGGGAACACAGATACGCAGTATTTT; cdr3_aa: CASSLRDLAGNTDTQYF
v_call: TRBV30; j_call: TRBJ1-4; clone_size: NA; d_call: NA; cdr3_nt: TGTGCCTGGAGTCAACCGGGAGTTAATGAAAAACTGTTTTTT; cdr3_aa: CAWSQPGVNEKLFF
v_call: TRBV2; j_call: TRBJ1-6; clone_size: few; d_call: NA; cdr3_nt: TGTGCCAGTAAGGGCTCGGTGAACTCACCCCTCCACTTT; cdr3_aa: CASKGSVNSPLHF
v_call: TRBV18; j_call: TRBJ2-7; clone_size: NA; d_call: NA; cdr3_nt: TGTGCCAGCTCACCCCTTGACCGGAATTCGGGGGTAATGTACGAGCAGTACTTC; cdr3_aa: CASSPLDRNSGVMYEQYF
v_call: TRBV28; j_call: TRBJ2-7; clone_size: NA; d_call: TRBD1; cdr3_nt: TGTGCCAGCAGGACCCCCGGGACAGGGACTTTAGAGCAGTACTTC; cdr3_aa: CASRTPGTGTLEQYF
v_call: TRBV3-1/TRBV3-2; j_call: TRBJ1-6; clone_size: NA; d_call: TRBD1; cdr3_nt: TGTGCCAGCAGGACAGGGACGGGCAATTCACCCCTCCACTTT; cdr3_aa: CASRTGTGNSPLHF
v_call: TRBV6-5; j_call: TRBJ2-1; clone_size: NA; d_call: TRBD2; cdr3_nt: TGTGCCAGCAGGTCTCTAGCGGGGGCCTACAATGAGCAGTTCTTC; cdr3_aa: CASRSLAGAYNEQFF
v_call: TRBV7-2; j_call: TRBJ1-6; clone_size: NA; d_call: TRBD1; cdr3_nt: TGTGCCAGCAGCGCACCCGGGACAGGGGAGAATTCACCCCTCCACTTT; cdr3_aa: CASSAPGTGENSPLHF
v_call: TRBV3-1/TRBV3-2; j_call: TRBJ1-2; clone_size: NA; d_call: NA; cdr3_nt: TGTGCCAGCAGCCTAACGGAAGCTCCGGGTGGCTACACCTTC; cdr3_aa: CASSLTEAPGGYTF
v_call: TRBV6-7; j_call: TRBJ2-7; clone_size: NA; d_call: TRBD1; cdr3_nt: TGTGCCAGCAGCAGGGACAGCAGCTTCTACGAGCAGTACTTC; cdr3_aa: CASSRDSSFYEQYF
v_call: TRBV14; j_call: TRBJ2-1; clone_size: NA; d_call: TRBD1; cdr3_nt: TGTGCCAGCAGCCGGGACAGCCAGCAGTTCTTC; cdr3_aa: CASSRDSQQFF
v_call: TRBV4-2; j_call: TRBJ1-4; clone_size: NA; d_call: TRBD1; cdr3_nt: TGTGCCAGCACCAAACAGGGACAGATTAATGAAAAACTGTTTTTT; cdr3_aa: CASTKQGQINEKLFF
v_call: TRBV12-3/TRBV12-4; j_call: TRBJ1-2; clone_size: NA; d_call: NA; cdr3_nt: TGTGCCAGCAGTTTCCCCAATTACTATGGCTACACCTTC; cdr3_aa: CASSFPNYYGYTF
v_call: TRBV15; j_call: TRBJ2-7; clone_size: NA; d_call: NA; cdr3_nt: TGTGCCACCAGCGACCGCCATGAGGGTTACGAGCAGTACTTC; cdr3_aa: CATSDRHEGYEQYF
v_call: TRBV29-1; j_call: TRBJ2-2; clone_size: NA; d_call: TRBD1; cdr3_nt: TGCAGCGTGGGACAGGGGCCCGGGGAGCTGTTTTTT; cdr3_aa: CSVGQGPGELFF
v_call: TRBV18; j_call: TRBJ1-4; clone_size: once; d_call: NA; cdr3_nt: TGTGCCAGCTCACCACCGCGTTCTGAGGACAGTAGGTCCGGTAATGAAAAACTGTTTTTT; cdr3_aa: CASSPPRSEDSRSGNEKLFF
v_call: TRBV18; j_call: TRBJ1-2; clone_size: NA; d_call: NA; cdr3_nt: TGTGCCAGCTCACCCTCGGACGGGAACTATGGCTACACCTTC; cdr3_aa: CASSPSDGNYGYTF
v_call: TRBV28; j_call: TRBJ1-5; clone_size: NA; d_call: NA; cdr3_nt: TGTGCCAGCAGTCCCACGGTGGGGGGTGGGAATCAGCCCCAGCATTTT; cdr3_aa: CASSPTVGGGNQPQHF
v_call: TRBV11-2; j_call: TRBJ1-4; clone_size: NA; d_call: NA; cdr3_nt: TGTGCCAGCAGCGCACCCACCGGGGCTAATGAAAAACTGTTTTTT; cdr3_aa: CASSAPTGANEKLFF
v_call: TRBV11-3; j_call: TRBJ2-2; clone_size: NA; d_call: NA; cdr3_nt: TGTGCCAGCGCGGGGAGGAGCACCGGGGAGCTGTTTTTT; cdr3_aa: CASAGRSTGELFF
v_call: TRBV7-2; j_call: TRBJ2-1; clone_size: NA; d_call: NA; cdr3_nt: TGTGCCAGCAGCCCCGCCCAGGGGGGCAATGAGCAGTTCTTC; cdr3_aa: CASSPAQGGNEQFF
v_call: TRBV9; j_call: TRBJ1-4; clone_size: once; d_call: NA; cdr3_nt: TGTGCCAGCAGCGTAGCTGGGTCTAATGAAAAACTGTTTTTT; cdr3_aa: CASSVAGSNEKLFF
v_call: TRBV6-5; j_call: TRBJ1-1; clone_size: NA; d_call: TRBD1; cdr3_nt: TGTGCCAGCGCGGGACAGGAGAACACTGAAGCTTTCTTT; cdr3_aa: CASAGQENTEAFF
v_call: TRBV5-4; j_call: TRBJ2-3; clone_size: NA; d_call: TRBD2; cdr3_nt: TGTGCCAGCAGCCCTTTAGCGGGGGGAAGCACAGATACGCAGTATTTT; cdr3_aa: CASSPLAGGSTDTQYF
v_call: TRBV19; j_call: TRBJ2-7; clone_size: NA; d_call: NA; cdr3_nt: TGTGCCAGTAGTGTGGAGAGTACGTTCTACGAGCAGTACTTC; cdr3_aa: CASSVESTFYEQYF
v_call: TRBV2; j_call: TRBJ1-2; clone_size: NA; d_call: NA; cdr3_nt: TGTGCCAGCAGCCGACAGGCCCCCTATGGCTACACCTTC; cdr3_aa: CASSRQAPYGYTF